This T cell receptor (beta chain) comes out of a study of control samples from healthy donors and cancer patients. Germline values: CDR1 SGHTA, CDR2 FQGNSA. V lost 5 bases to trimming and J lost 4 bases, with 12 bases between them. The CDR3 totals 13 residues. The protocol was immunoSEQ multiplex PCR, while the TCRdb copy is restricted to in-frame clones and leaves out a portion. The top ten hold less than 0.65% of the sample, which has approximately 120,000 clones, approximately 92% seen once. Sequencing was performed on PBMCs. The clonotype originates from a man of 80 years or more with head and neck cancer. V and J are TRBV7-2 and TRBJ2-7; D assignment may be TRBD1 or TRBD2 (5 bases each). CDR3 bases: TGTGCCAGCAGCCCCCGGGGCCCATACGAGCAGTACTTC. This encodes CASSPRGPYEQYF.